The rows below give T cell receptor beta chains drawn from one sample of a study of response to subunit inactivated influenza vaccine. TCRdb re-called the RT-PCR reads through MiXCR, storing one row per CDR3 protein. The sample includes just over 300,000 distinct CDR3 sequences, 21% of them seen just once. The sample here was PBMCs from blood, taken 21 months after vaccination. All receptors derive from a man aged 50 to 69 who received an inactivated influenza vaccine. Each CDR3 is given without its conserved first and last residue.

v_call	j_call	cdr3_aa
TRBV10-3	TRBJ2-1	AISDNLDAHNEQF
TRBV18	TRBJ2-2	ASSMGRTNTGELF
TRBV7-8	TRBJ1-4	ASSQRRGDSPGELF
TRBV11-2	TRBJ2-3	ASSYQGATDTQY
TRBV20-1	TRBJ2-1	RAGTSGGRQF
TRBV12-3/TRBV12-4	TRBJ1-5	ASRFSNQPQH
TRBV28	TRBJ1-1	ASSSANTEAF
TRBV18	TRBJ1-2	ASSDNGYGYT
TRBV11-1	TRBJ2-6	ASSVGQSIFSGANVLT
TRBV20-1	TRBJ2-7	SASGSGTLFYEQY
TRBV12-3/TRBV12-4	TRBJ1-5	ASTDNRGATPRPQH
TRBV5-1	TRBJ1-1	ASSLFQGALNTEAF
TRBV19	TRBJ1-1	ASSLQGGPTEAF
TRBV20-1	TRBJ2-1	SASSDWGGNEQF
TRBV6-5	TRBJ2-7	ASSYSPRGQAYEQY
TRBV29-1	TRBJ2-2	SVEEWRSDRDTGELF
TRBV20-1	TRBJ1-2	SAGTGYGYT
TRBV29-1	TRBJ1-1	SVGGLGNTEAF
TRBV28	TRBJ2-3	ASIDTDTQY
TRBV28	TRBJ2-7	ASSGYGTSYEQY
TRBV12-3/TRBV12-4	TRBJ1-1	ASSYTPRVGGGRAF
TRBV20-1	TRBJ1-1	SARLDSSSEAF